One and the same sample provided the 29 T cell receptor beta chains below, sequenced in a study of blood T cell repertoires in COVID-19. The protocol was immunoSEQ multiplex PCR, while the TCRdb copy is restricted to in-frame clones and leaves out a portion. Altogether 50,000 to 80,000 clones are present, 84% being singletons, with the ten largest covering 4.5% to 7%. The material sequenced was peripheral blood. Receptors were obtained from a woman aged 55 to 70 with acute or convalescent COVID-19.

The rearrangement links TRBV6-5 to TRBJ2-2, with 7 bases aligning to TRBD1. J was trimmed by 6 bases and V by 7 bases; bases with no gene match: 5. This CDR3 is built from 13 residues. Germline-derived CDR1 and CDR2 are MNHEY and SVGAGI. The CDR3 nucleotides are TGTGCCAGCACCCAGACAGGGTCCGGGGAGCTGTTTTTT. Amino acid sequence: CASTQTGSGELFF.

CDR3 in amino acids: CASSLAGQTNEKLFF. CDR3 nucleotide sequence: TGTGCCAGCAGCTTAGCAGGACAGACTAATGAAAAACTGTTTTTT. The chain links TRBV11-2 to TRBJ1-4; the D gene is possibly TRBD1 (6 bases). Germline-derived CDR1 and CDR2 are SGHAT and FQNNGV. V was shortened by 1 base and J by 2 bases, with 8 bases between the two germline ends. CDR3 length: 15 amino acids.

The V gene is TRBV5-4, the J gene TRBJ2-2; D may be TRBD1 (5 bases). The germline V gene has CDR1 SGHNT and CDR2 YYREEE (reference sequence). The CDR3 runs 13 residues. The V gene lost 4 bases and the J gene lost 8 bases, with 12 bases spanning the gap. CDR3 in amino acids: CASSRDSTGELFF. In DNA form, the CDR3 reads TGTGCCAGCAGCAGAGACAGTACGGGGGAGCTGTTTTTT.

J is TRBJ1-1 and V is TRBV15, with a possible D match to TRBD1 (6 bases). Germline loops: CDR1 LNHNV, CDR2 YYDKDF (reference sequence). The ends were cut back, 1 base at V and 5 bases at J, with 14 bases in the middle. CDR3 size: 15 residues. CDR3 region: CATSRVGGEGTEAFF. CDR3 sequence (DNA): TGTGCCACCAGCAGAGTTGGGGGCGAAGGGACTGAAGCTTTCTTT.

This rearrangement joins TRBV14 to TRBJ1-1; tentative D call: TRBD1 (5 bases). The CDR3 has 15 amino acids. Trimming took off 4 bases at V and 3 bases at J, with 15 bases between the two ends. Germline CDR1 is SGHDN and CDR2 is FVKESK. Here the CDR3 reads CASSLRGRVDTEAFF. The CDR3 DNA reads TGTGCCAGCAGCCTCAGAGGCAGGGTGGACACTGAAGCTTTCTTT. The full variable domain, in which reference TRBV14 and TRBJ1-1 provide the parts outside the CDR3, is EAGVTQFPSHSVIEKGQTVTLRCDPISGHDNLYWYRRVMGKEIKFLLHFVKESKQDESGMPNNRFLAERTGGTYSTLKVQPAELEDSGVYFCASSLRGRVDTEAFFGQGTRLTVV.

This chain joins TRBV6-1 and TRBJ2-2; possibly TRBD2 for D (6 bases). There are 16 residues in the CDR3. V was clipped by 1 base and J by 6 bases, with 15 bases between them. Looked up from germline, CDR1 is MNHNS and CDR2 is SASEGT. Here the CDR3 DNA reads TGTGCCAGCAGTGAAGGAGCCCTCGGGGGAGCCGGGGAGCTGTTTTTT. Translated: CASSEGALGGAGELFF.

This clone occurred a few times. The rearrangement joins TRBV4-1 to TRBJ1-6; TRBD1 aligns across 8 bases. V shed 0 bases and J 0 bases; nucleotides not matched to a gene: 7. CDR1 is MGHRA, CDR2 YSYEKL, per germline. The CDR3 sequence is 19 residues long. The CDR3 nucleotides read TGCGCCAGCAGCCAAGATGTTTGGACAGGGAGCTCCTATAATTCACCCCTCCACTTT. Translated, it gives CASSQDVWTGSSYNSPLHF.

The chain is built from TRBV5-4 and TRBJ2-3, with 7 bases fitting TRBD1. Germline-derived CDR1 and CDR2 are SGHNT and YYREEE (reference sequence). Losses at the gene ends were 4 bases for V and 6 bases for J; bases not matched to a gene: 11. There are 15 residues in the CDR3. The CDR3 loop reads CASSGAWTGQDTQYF. The DNA for the CDR3 is TGTGCCAGCAGCGGGGCCTGGACAGGACAGGATACGCAGTATTTT.

The J gene is TRBJ1-3, the V gene TRBV5-6, with D possibly TRBD1 on 5 matching bases. The CDR3 totals 16 residues. Germline V gene lookup returns CDR1 SGHDT and CDR2 YYEEEE. The germline V and J ends were trimmed by 3 bases and 0 bases, with 13 bases remaining between them. The CDR3 sequence: CASSWKRQFSGNTIYF. The CDR3 DNA is TGTGCCAGCAGCTGGAAGCGACAGTTCTCTGGAAACACCATATATTTT.

The V and J genes are TRBV18 and TRBJ1-1, with TRBD1 matching 7 bases. The V and J ends lost 1 base and 0 bases, in that order; junction bases with no gene match: 5. This CDR3 is built from 16 residues. Germline V CDR1 and CDR2: KGHSH, LQKENI. The CDR3 DNA follows: TGTGCCAGCTCACCACGGACAGGAGTTATGAACACTGAAGCTTTCTTT. It yields the protein CASSPRTGVMNTEAFF.

V gene TRBV3-1 (or the pseudogene TRBV3-2) combines with J gene TRBJ2-7, with 9 nucleotides matching TRBD1. CDR3 length: 16 residues. V shed 1 base, J shed 2 bases, and the junction held 6 bases outside the gene matches. Germline assignment: CDR1 LGHDT and CDR2 YNNKEL (reference sequence). This CDR3 is CASSQVGTGIAYEQYF. The CDR3 bases are TGTGCCAGCAGCCAAGTTGGGACAGGGATTGCCTACGAGCAGTACTTC.

The V gene is TRBV18, the J gene TRBJ1-5; TRBD1 might be the D (5 bases). In germline, CDR1 is KGHSH, CDR2 LQKENI. The CDR3 sequence is 15 residues long. V was clipped by 3 bases and J by 3 bases, with 12 bases between them. The DNA for the CDR3 is TGTGCCAGCTCACCGGTCGACAGCGACAATCAGCCCCAGCATTTT. Translated: CASSPVDSDNQPQHF. The full variable domain, in which reference TRBV18 and TRBJ1-5 provide the parts outside the CDR3, is NAGVMQNPRHLVRRRGQEARLRCSPMKGHSHVYWYRQLPEEGLKFMVYLQKENIIDESGMPKERFSAEFPKEGPSILRIQQVVRGDSAAYFCASSPVDSDNQPQHFGDGTRLSIL.

The chain uses TRBV11-1 and TRBJ1-1; 11 positions agree with TRBD1. The CDR3 runs 15 residues. Trimming removed 3 bases from V and 6 bases from J; junction bases left unmatched: 6. In germline, CDR1 is SGHAT, CDR2 FQDESV (reference sequence). As DNA, the CDR3 is TGTGCCAGCAGCTTCTCCGGGACAGGGGGGCCTGAAGCTTTCTTT. Residues: CASSFSGTGGPEAFF.

The V and J genes are TRBV7-3 and TRBJ2-2, with TRBD1 identical over 11 bases. The V gene's germline CDR1 is SGHTA and CDR2 FQGTGA. The CDR3 sequence is 16 residues long. Losses at the gene ends were 5 bases for V and 6 bases for J; bases not matched to a gene: 8. Here the CDR3 reads CASSLYPGQGAGELFF. CDR3 in DNA: TGTGCCAGCAGCCTATATCCGGGACAGGGGGCCGGGGAGCTGTTTTTT. Drawing the rest from reference TRBV7-3 and TRBJ2-2, the complete variable domain is GAGVSQTPSNKVTEKGKYVELRCDPISGHTALYWYRQSLGQGPEFLIYFQGTGAADDSGLPNDRFFAVRPEGSVSTLKIQRTERGDSAVYLCASSLYPGQGAGELFFGEGSRLTVL.

This chain connects TRBV19 to TRBJ1-1, with 7 bases matching TRBD1. CDR1 is LNHDA and CDR2 is SQIVND in the germline V gene (reference sequence). This CDR3 is 15 amino acids long. The junction had 13 bases not matched to a gene; V was cut back by 9 bases and J by 3 bases. The CDR3 region is CASRGTAGSYTEAFF. CDR3 bases: TGTGCCAGCCGGGGGACAGCAGGGTCTTACACTGAAGCTTTCTTT. Variable domain in full (rest from reference TRBV19 and TRBJ1-1): DGGITQSPKYLFRKEGQNVTLSCEQNLNHDAMYWYRQDPGQGLRLIYYSQIVNDFQKGDIAEGYSVSREKKESFPLTVTSAQKNPTAFYLCASRGTAGSYTEAFFGQGTRLTVV.

This clone was detected only a few times. The V and J genes are TRBV21-1 and TRBJ2-4; the D segment call TRBD1 is taken from the table without a DNA check. TRBV21-1 is marked as a pseudogene. This CDR3 spans 15 amino acids. CDR3 in DNA: TGTGCCAGCAGCAAAGGTGGGGGCCCGGGAAACATTCAGTACTTC. Protein: CASSKGGGPGNIQYF.

The CDR3 here is CASSIVGQTEAFF. The CDR3 DNA reads as TGTGCCAGTAGTATTGTGGGCCAAACTGAAGCTTTCTTT. The rearrangement links TRBV19 to TRBJ1-1, with unresolved D. Per germline, CDR1 LNHDA and CDR2 SQIVND (reference sequence). This CDR3 comprises 13 residues. Trimming removed 3 bases at V and 5 bases at J, with 10 bases between.

J is TRBJ1-3 and V is TRBV6-4, with D perhaps TRBD1 (5 bases). V lost 7 bases and J lost 10, with 20 bases in between. From germline, CDR1 is MRHNA and CDR2 SNTAGT. The CDR3 runs 14 residues. The CDR3 DNA follows: TGTGCCAGCATAGGGACTCCAGCCCCGGGGACCATATATTTT. Protein: CASIGTPAPGTIYF.

The chain has TRBV12-3 or TRBV12-4 and TRBJ1-1; D possibly corresponds to TRBD1 (6 bases). This CDR3 contains 12 residues. The ends were cut back, 9 bases at V and 1 base at J, with 9 bases in the middle. This chain's CDR3 is CASSQGNTEAFF. The CDR3 DNA sequence: TGTGCCAGTTCACAGGGGAACACTGAAGCTTTCTTT.

The V gene is TRBV6-2 or TRBV6-3, the J gene TRBJ2-7; possible D gene TRBD1, 5 bases. From germline, CDR1 is MNHEY and CDR2 SVGEGT. This CDR3 region has 14 residues. With 2 bases removed from V and 2 bases from J, the gap between germline ends came to 10 bases. CDR3 nucleotide sequence: TGTGCCAGCAGTTACAGGGTAGGGGCCTACGAGCAGTACTTC. Its protein is CASSYRVGAYEQYF.

The gene calls are TRBV6-5 and TRBJ1-1, with TRBD1 as a possible D gene (5 bases). CDR3 length: 15 residues. V lost 2 bases, J lost 2 bases, and 12 bases lay in between. CDR1 is MNHEY, CDR2 SVGAGI, per germline. For the CDR3, the DNA is TGTGCCAGCAGTTACATCGCAGGGTACAACACTGAAGCTTTCTTT. It is translated as CASSYIAGYNTEAFF.

This clone appeared once. The rearrangement uses TRBV14 and TRBJ1-1; D uncertain. The CDR3 has 13 residues. Trimming pared 10 bases from V and 1 base from J, leaving 13 bases between. CDR1 is SGHDN, CDR2 FVKESK, per germline. CDR3: CATRRGQNTEAFF. CDR3 nucleotides: TGTGCCACCCGAAGAGGGCAGAACACTGAAGCTTTCTTT. Full variable domain (rest looked up from reference TRBV14 and TRBJ1-1): EAGVTQFPSHSVIEKGQTVTLRCDPISGHDNLYWYRRVMGKEIKFLLHFVKESKQDESGMPNNRFLAERTGGTYSTLKVQPAELEDSGVYFCATRRGQNTEAFFGQGTRLTVV.

The V call is TRBV6-5, the J call TRBJ1-2; 12 bases map to TRBD1. The germline gives CDR1 MNHEY, CDR2 SVGAGI. This CDR3 is 15 amino acids long. With 4 bases clipped from V and 6 bases from J, the junction kept 6 bases outside the gene matches. This chain's CDR3 is CASSSQGQGANGYTF. CDR3 DNA: TGTGCCAGCAGTTCCCAGGGACAGGGGGCGAATGGCTACACCTTC.

The chain links TRBV27 to TRBJ2-3, with 10 bases lining up with TRBD1. The ends lost 5 bases at V and 0 bases at J; junction bases unmatched: 8. The CDR3 is 17 residues long. Germline V gives CDR1 MNHEY, CDR2 SMNVEV (reference sequence). As DNA, the CDR3 is TGTGCCAGCAGTCTCTTCTCGGGACAGGGGAGCACAGATACGCAGTATTTT. As protein: CASSLFSGQGSTDTQYF.

This clone was seen only a few times. The chain combines TRBV27 with TRBJ1-2, with 7 bases fitting TRBD1. Germline assignment: CDR1 MNHEY and CDR2 SMNVEV (reference sequence). V was pared by 3 bases and J by 6 bases, with 4 bases of the junction left unmatched. CDR3 length: 13 residues. CDR3 DNA sequence: TGTGCCAGCAGTTTTGGGCAGGGGGATGGCTACACCTTC. It encodes CASSFGQGDGYTF.

The chain employs TRBV24-1 and TRBJ2-4; possible D gene TRBD1, 6 bases. Trimming stripped 4 bases from V and 4 bases from J, with 16 bases between. The CDR3 consists of 16 residues. Germline CDR1 and CDR2: KGHDR and SFDVKD. CDR3 DNA sequence: TGTGCCACCAGTGAGGATTCAGGGGCCATGAAAAACATTCAGTACTTC. Residues: CATSEDSGAMKNIQYF.

V usage is TRBV24-1 and J usage is TRBJ1-1; 8 bases align to TRBD1. CDR1 and CDR2 from the germline V gene are KGHDR and SFDVKD. J gave up 9 bases and V 4 bases, and 3 bases lay outside the gene matches. The CDR3 has 12 amino acids. The CDR3: CATSDRTGKAFF. CDR3 DNA sequence: TGTGCCACCAGTGACCGGACAGGGAAAGCTTTCTTT.

This clone was recorded once. This chain joins TRBV30 and TRBJ2-2, with TRBD2 identical over 7 bases. This CDR3 is built from 13 residues. Germline values: CDR1 GTSNPN, CDR2 SVGIG (reference sequence). V lost 2 bases to trimming and J lost 5 bases; unmatched junction nucleotides: 2. The CDR3 sequence is CAWSMGGTGELFF. CDR3 coding DNA: TGTGCCTGGAGTATGGGGGGGACCGGGGAGCTGTTTTTT.

The chain has TRBV3-1 (or the pseudogene TRBV3-2) and TRBJ1-3, with 7 bases that match TRBD1. After removal of 0 bases from V and 9 bases from J, the junction contained 2 bases not matched to a gene. The germline CDR1 and CDR2 sequences are LGHDT and YNNKEL (reference sequence). The CDR3 has 13 residues. The CDR3 DNA follows: TGTGCCAGCAGCCAAGAATACAGGGGCACCATATATTTT. Its protein product is CASSQEYRGTIYF.